The T cell receptor (beta chain) described here comes from a study of memory CD4+ T cells and cytomegalovirus serostatus. Single viable CD3+CD4+CD8-CD45RO+ cells were sorted as the memory CD4+ T cells. CD4+ T cells were isolated by positive magnetic selection. Study-level results: About 40% of the roughly 150 known CMV-associated TCRbeta sequences appeared in CD4+ memory.

Germline lookup yields CDR1 SGHDT and CDR2 YYEEEE. The CDR3 totals 14 residues. V was cut by 4 bases and J by 3 bases, with 14 bases left in between. With respect to this clone: Antigen: not known.

Study processing details: Out-of-frame sequences were removed, leaving roughly 2.1 million distinct TCRbeta sequences. The table came from immunoSEQ multiplex PCR; TCRdb's copy has only in-frame clones and leaves some out. D and trimming were read from the DNA, whereas the V and J calls and clone size are those reported in that table. The data hold tens of thousands of clones, with around 80% observed a single time. The genes are TRBV5-6 and TRBJ2-7, with D tentatively TRBD2 (5 bases). This TCR was sampled from an adult in good health and CMV-seronegative. The material sequenced was memory CD4+ T cells from blood. The CDR3 sequence: CASSGDYRGYEQYF. CDR3 DNA sequence: TGTGCCAGCAGCGGCGACTACCGCGGCTACGAGCAGTACTTC.